This TCR beta chain was obtained from a study of blood T cells in healthy people across ages. Study observations and caveats: Whereas aged donors had fewer naive CD4+ cells, long-lived donors had more of them and higher diversity.

The second PCR ran about 6 to 11 cycles with a sample-barcoded 5' primer and J-beta primers. TCRdb called the 5' RACE reads again in MiXCR, with one record for every CDR3 protein. The sample contains 780,000 or so distinct CDR3 sequences, approximately 53% of which appear only once. V lost 3 bases, J lost 2 bases, and 4 bases stayed unmatched. The CDR3 contains 15 residues. The germline gives CDR1 SGDLS, CDR2 YYNGEE. In the case of this clonotype: What it binds is not known.

The J gene is TRBJ2-5, the V gene TRBV9, with 10 bases lining up with TRBD1. This clonotype originated in a man aged 35 to 55 in good health. Sequencing was carried out using blood. This CDR3 is CASSARDRGQETQYF. The CDR3 DNA reads as TGTGCCAGCAGCGCCCGGGACAGGGGACAAGAGACCCAGTACTTC.